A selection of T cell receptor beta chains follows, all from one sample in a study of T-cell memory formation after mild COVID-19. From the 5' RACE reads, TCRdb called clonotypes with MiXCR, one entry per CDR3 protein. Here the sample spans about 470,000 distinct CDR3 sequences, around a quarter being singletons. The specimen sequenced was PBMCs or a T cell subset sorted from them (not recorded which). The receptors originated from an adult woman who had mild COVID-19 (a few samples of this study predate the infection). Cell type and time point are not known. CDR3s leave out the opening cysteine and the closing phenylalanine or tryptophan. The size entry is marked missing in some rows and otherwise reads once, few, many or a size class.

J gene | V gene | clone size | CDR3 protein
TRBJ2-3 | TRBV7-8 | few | ASSLALAGFTDTQY
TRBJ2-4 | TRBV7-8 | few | ASSLLAGENIQY
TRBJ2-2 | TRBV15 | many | ATSRAGVTGELF
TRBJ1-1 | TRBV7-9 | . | ASSSGPMNTEAF
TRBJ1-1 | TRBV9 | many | ASSGGRLPEAF
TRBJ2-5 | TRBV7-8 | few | ASSLVAVGMETQY
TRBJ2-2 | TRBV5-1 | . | ASSTVNTGELF
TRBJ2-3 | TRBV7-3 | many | ASSLWGSTDTQY
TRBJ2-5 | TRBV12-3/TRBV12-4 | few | ASSRDEETQY
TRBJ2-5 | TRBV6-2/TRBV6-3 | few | ASSYPLSHQYQETQY
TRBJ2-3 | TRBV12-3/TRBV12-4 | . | ASCPSGTSTDTQY
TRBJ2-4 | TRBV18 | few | ASSPSDTKNIQY
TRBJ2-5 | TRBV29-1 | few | SVGETNQETQY
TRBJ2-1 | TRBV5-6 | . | ASSTTSGQF
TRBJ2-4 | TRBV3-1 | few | ASTLGLAGSTAKNIQY
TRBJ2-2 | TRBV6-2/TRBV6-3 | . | ASSYSSLTINTGELF
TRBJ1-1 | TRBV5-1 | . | ASSFWDVNTEAF
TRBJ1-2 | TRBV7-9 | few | ASSRPGEYGYT
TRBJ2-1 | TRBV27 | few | ASSELAGANNEQF
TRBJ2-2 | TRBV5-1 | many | ASSLDPGRTSNTGELF